A single sample is the source of the 19 T cell receptor beta chains below, sequenced in a study of T cell repertoires in cytomegalovirus infection. TCRdb used MiXCR to reprocess the reads, holding one entry per CDR3 protein. The repertoire consists of some 180,000 distinct CDR3 sequences, with roughly 9.8% occurring once and the leading ten covering approximately 4.3%. The specimen sequenced was PBMCs. Receptor source: a human donor in good health (CMV status not recorded). Some clones in this sample may be carry-over from other donors' samples.

In its sample, this clonotype was seen a few times. DNA for the CDR3: TGTGCCAGCAGTTCAGGAGCGGGGTTTCCAGATACGCAGTATTTT. Amino acids: CASSSGAGFPDTQYF. The chain links TRBV28 to TRBJ2-3, with TRBD2 matching over 7 bases. This CDR3 comprises 15 residues. With V trimmed by 4 bases and J by 4 bases, 8 bases remained unmatched. From germline, CDR1 is MDHEN and CDR2 SYDVKM. Filled out from reference TRBV28 and TRBJ2-3, the complete variable domain reads DVKVTQSSRYLVKRTGEKVFLECVQDMDHENMFWYRQDPGLGLRLIYFSYDVKMKEKGDIPEGYSVSREKKERFSLILESASTNQTSMYLCASSSGAGFPDTQYFGPGTRLTVL.

This clonotype appeared many times. CDR3 sequence (DNA): TGTGCCAGCAGACCTAGACAGGGAGGCGAGCAGTACTTC. Translated, it gives CASRPRQGGEQYF. The chain employs TRBV7-2 and TRBJ2-7; the D gene is possibly TRBD1 (7 bases). Looked up from germline, CDR1 is SGHTA and CDR2 is FQGNSA. This CDR3 has 13 residues. Trimming pared 6 bases from V and 6 bases from J, leaving 15 bases between. The variable domain in full, completed from reference TRBV7-2 and TRBJ2-7, reads GAGVSQSPSNKVTEKGKDVELRCDPISGHTALYWYRQSLGQGLEFLIYFQGNSAPDKSGLPSDRFSAERTGGSVSTLTIQRTQQEDSAVYLCASRPRQGGEQYFGPGTRLTVT.

This clonotype occurred many times. The chain carries TRBV28 and TRBJ1-2; 7 bases map to TRBD1. Germline values: CDR1 MDHEN, CDR2 SYDVKM. Germline trimming cut 6 bases from V and 5 bases from J; bases unmatched to any gene: 9. This CDR3 region has 14 residues. DNA of the CDR3: TGTGCCAGCAGCCGAATCCCGGGACAGTATGGCTACACCTTC. The encoded protein is CASSRIPGQYGYTF.

The chain uses TRBV20-1 and TRBJ2-2; 9 bases map to TRBD2. V was clipped by 3 bases and J by 2 bases; unmatched bases: 4. CDR3 size: 15 residues. CDR1 is DFQATT, CDR2 SNEGSKA, per germline (reference sequence). CDR3 residues: CSASPSGINTGELFF. The CDR3 region has the DNA TGCAGTGCTAGTCCTAGCGGGATAAACACCGGGGAGCTGTTTTTT.

This clonotype came up many times. The rearrangement links TRBV7-2 to TRBJ2-7; 8 bases are a match to TRBD2. The CDR3 extends over 16 amino acids. Germline trimming cut 1 base from V and 2 bases from J; bases unmatched to any gene: 7. Germline CDR1 reads SGHTA; CDR2 reads FQGNSA. CDR3 residues: CASSLDGRGGAYEQYF. As DNA, the CDR3 is TGTGCCAGCAGCTTAGATGGTCGGGGGGGAGCCTACGAGCAGTACTTC.

This clonotype was picked up a small number of times. The chain has TRBV5-4 and TRBJ1-4; 9 nucleotides agree with TRBD1. From germline, CDR1 is SGHNT and CDR2 YYREEE (reference sequence). Unmatched junction bases numbered 15, after V lost 4 bases and J lost 8 bases. The CDR3 contains 17 residues. In nucleotides, the CDR3 is TGTGCCAGCAGCCTGGACAGGGGATTGCTCGCGGGAGAAAAACTGTTTTTT. Amino acid sequence: CASSLDRGLLAGEKLFF.

The V and J genes are TRBV9 and TRBJ2-2; TRBD2 agrees at 8 bases. CDR3 length equals 13 residues. Germline CDR1 SGDLS, CDR2 YYNGEE. V lost 8 bases to trimming and J lost 7 bases; unmatched junction nucleotides: 7. CDR3 sequence (DNA): TGTGCCAGTTCACGGGGGGGGGACGGGGAGCTGTTTTTT. The encoded protein is CASSRGGDGELFF.

The chain is built from TRBV20-1 and TRBJ2-1, with D uncertain. Germline CDR1 DFQATT, CDR2 SNEGSKA (reference sequence). The CDR3 totals 15 residues. V shed 2 bases and J shed 3 bases, with 14 bases lying between them. The CDR3 reads CSARRTKDRYNEQFF. As DNA, the CDR3 is TGCAGTGCTAGAAGAACTAAGGACCGCTACAATGAGCAGTTCTTC.

V gene TRBV5-6 combines with J gene TRBJ2-7; the match to TRBD2 covers 8 bases. CDR1 is SGHDT and CDR2 is YYEEEE in the germline V gene. This CDR3 contains 14 residues. V lost 5 bases and J lost 3; bases outside the gene matches: 7. The CDR3 DNA follows: TGTGCCAGCAGTCTGGCGGGGGGAAACTACGAGCAGTACTTC. Protein: CASSLAGGNYEQYF.

The genes are TRBV4-1 and TRBJ1-2, with 8 nucleotides matching TRBD1. The CDR3 has 16 amino acids. Trimming took 0 bases from V and 7 from J; bases not matched to a gene: 10. Germline V gene sequence: CDR1 MGHRA, CDR2 YSYEKL. Here the CDR3 DNA reads TGCGCCAGCAGCCAAGATATACTGGGACAGGCGGGTGGCTACACCTTC. Protein sequence: CASSQDILGQAGGYTF.

V is TRBV2 and J is TRBJ1-5; 7 positions agree with TRBD1. With V trimmed by 4 bases and J by 7 bases, 7 bases remained unmatched. The germline V gene encodes CDR1 SNHLY and CDR2 FYNNEI. This CDR3 is built from 14 residues. CDR3 sequence: CASSGTGEWQPQHF. In DNA form, the CDR3 reads TGTGCCAGCAGTGGAACAGGGGAGTGGCAGCCCCAGCATTTT.

The sample holds a few counts of this clonotype. The V call is TRBV5-1, the J call TRBJ1-1, with 7 bases matching TRBD1. Germline V gene sequence: CDR1 SGHRS, CDR2 YFSETQ. V dropped 3 bases and J dropped 1; count of bases not matched to a gene: 12. CDR3 size: 17 residues. For the CDR3, the DNA is TGCGCCAGCAGCTCGAGAGTAGAAGGGGGCAGGAACACTGAAGCTTTCTTT. Translation gives CASSSRVEGGRNTEAFF.

The table lists this clonotype with a few counts. The V call is TRBV24-1, the J call TRBJ2-3; 11 bases map to TRBD2. The CDR3 sequence is 14 residues long. Germline V CDR1 and CDR2: KGHDR, SFDVKD. The J segment lost 12 bases and the V segment lost 5 bases, leaving 9 bases of the junction unmatched. CDR3 protein: CATSVSLAGGLQYF. The CDR3 coding sequence is TGTGCCACCAGTGTCAGTCTAGCGGGAGGACTACAGTATTTT.

This clonotype was counted a few times. V is TRBV19 and J is TRBJ2-7; D remains ambiguous. The germline V gene has CDR1 LNHDA and CDR2 SQIVND (reference sequence). The CDR3 runs to 13 residues. Between the trimmed V and J ends, which lost 5 bases and 3 bases, there was a span of 11 bases. The DNA for the CDR3 is TGTGCCAGTAGTCAAAGCGACGGCTACGAGCAGTACTTC. Protein: CASSQSDGYEQYF.

This clonotype was seen a few times. The genes are TRBV20-1 and TRBJ2-1; 11 bases are a match to TRBD2. This CDR3 has 15 residues. The germline V gene has CDR1 DFQATT and CDR2 SNEGSKA (reference sequence). V lost 6 bases to trimming and J lost 8 bases; unmatched junction nucleotides: 12. The CDR3, as DNA: TGCAGTGCCCCTCCACTAGCGGGAGTCGTAGATGAGCAGTTCTTC. Its translation: CSAPPLAGVVDEQFF.

The sample holds a few counts of this clonotype. The chain recombines TRBV28 with TRBJ2-1; D could derive from TRBD1 or TRBD2 (5 bases each). This CDR3 region has 15 residues. Germline CDR1 is MDHEN and CDR2 is SYDVKM. The V end lost 5 bases, the J end lost 7 bases, and 18 bases lay between the germline ends. The CDR3 DNA reads as TGTGCCAGCAGTGGGGGACGGGGCCGTTCGAATGAGCAGTTCTTC. It specifies CASSGGRGRSNEQFF.

In its sample, this clonotype was seen many times. V usage is TRBV4-3 and J usage is TRBJ2-7; D gene ambiguous. Trimming removed 0 bases at V and 4 bases at J, with 13 bases between. Germline CDR1 and CDR2: LGHNA and YSLEER. The CDR3 has 15 residues. The CDR3 DNA follows: TGCGCCAGCAGCCAAGATCTGAGGACGCAGTACGAGCAGTACTTC. Protein product: CASSQDLRTQYEQYF.

This clonotype was recorded many times. The chain uses TRBV7-2 and TRBJ2-1; the D gene is possibly TRBD2 (6 bases). This CDR3 is built from 17 residues. V dropped 4 bases and J dropped 6 bases, with 22 bases sitting between them. Germline loops: CDR1 SGHTA, CDR2 FQGNSA. The CDR3 DNA follows: TGTGCCAGCAGCTCTAAGCCCGGGACTCTCTGGCTCAATGAGCAGTTCTTC. It translates to CASSSKPGTLWLNEQFF. Using reference TRBV7-2 and TRBJ2-1 for the parts outside the CDR3, the full variable domain is GAGVSQSPSNKVTEKGKDVELRCDPISGHTALYWYRQSLGQGLEFLIYFQGNSAPDKSGLPSDRFSAERTGGSVSTLTIQRTQQEDSAVYLCASSSKPGTLWLNEQFFGPGTRLTVL.

This clonotype was observed many times. The gene calls are TRBV10-3 and TRBJ1-1; D remains ambiguous. The CDR3 runs 13 residues. Trimming took off 7 bases at V and 1 base at J, with 10 bases between the two ends. From germline, CDR1 is ENHRY and CDR2 SYGVKD. CDR3 protein: CAINARENTEAFF. For the CDR3, the DNA is TGTGCCATCAACGCACGAGAGAACACTGAAGCTTTCTTT.